The sequence of this T cell receptor beta chain was determined in a study of CD8 T cells in Susac syndrome. Random-hexamer reverse transcription was applied to roughly 0.45 to 1 ug RNA. The CDR3 of TCR beta was amplified by immunoSEQ multiplex PCR across 54 Vbeta and 13 Jbeta. TCRdb processed the immunoSEQ multiplex PCR reads anew with MiXCR; each CDR3 protein has one entry. The sample includes approximately 270,000 distinct CDR3 sequences, around 93% of them seen just once. The V gene's germline CDR1 is MDHEN and CDR2 SYDVKM. V lost 6 bases to trimming and J lost 4 bases; unmatched junction nucleotides: 8. CDR3 length equals 15 residues. CD8+ and CD4+ T cells from blood underwent TCR beta sequencing. The multiple sclerosis controls were treatment-naive patients, and their relapsing-remitting disease was stable or active. It was negative isolation that provided the CD8+ and CD4+ T cells, whereas TEMRA cells were enriched by FACS.

The sequenced sample consisted of CD4+ T cells from PBMCs. The receptor's source is a human donor with multiple sclerosis. The chain couples TRBV28 to TRBJ2-1; 8 bases are shared with TRBD1. This CDR3 reads CASSPGQGPYNEQFF. CDR3 bases: TGTGCCAGCAGCCCCGGACAGGGCCCGTACAATGAGCAGTTCTTC.